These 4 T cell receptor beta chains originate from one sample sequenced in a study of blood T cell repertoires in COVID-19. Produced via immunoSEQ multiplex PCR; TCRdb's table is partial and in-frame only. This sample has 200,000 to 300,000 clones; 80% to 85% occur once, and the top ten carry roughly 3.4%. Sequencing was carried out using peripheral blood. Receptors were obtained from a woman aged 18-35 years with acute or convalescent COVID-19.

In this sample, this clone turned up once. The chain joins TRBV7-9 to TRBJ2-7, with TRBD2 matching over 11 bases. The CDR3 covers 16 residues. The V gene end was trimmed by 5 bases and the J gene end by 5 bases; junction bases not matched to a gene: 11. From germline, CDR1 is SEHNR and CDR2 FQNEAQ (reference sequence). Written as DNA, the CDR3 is TGTGCCAGCAGCCCCACCCTGGGACTAGCGGACCACGAGCAGTACTTC. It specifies CASSPTLGLADHEQYF.

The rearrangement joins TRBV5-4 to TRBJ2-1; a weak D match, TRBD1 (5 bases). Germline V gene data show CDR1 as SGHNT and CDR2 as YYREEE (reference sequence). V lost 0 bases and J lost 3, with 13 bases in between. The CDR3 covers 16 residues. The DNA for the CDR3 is TGTGCCAGCAGCTTGGAGGCGATAAGGGGCTACAATGAGCAGTTCTTC. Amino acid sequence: CASSLEAIRGYNEQFF.

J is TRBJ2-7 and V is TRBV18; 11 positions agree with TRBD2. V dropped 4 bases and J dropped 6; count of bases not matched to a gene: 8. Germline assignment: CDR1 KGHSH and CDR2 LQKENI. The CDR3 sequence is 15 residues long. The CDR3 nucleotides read TGTGCCAGCTCACTGACCGGGACTAGCGGAGGCGAGCAGTACTTC. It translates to CASSLTGTSGGEQYF. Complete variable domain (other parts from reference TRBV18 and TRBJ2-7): NAGVMQNPRHLVRRRGQEARLRCSPMKGHSHVYWYRQLPEEGLKFMVYLQKENIIDESGMPKERFSAEFPKEGPSILRIQQVVRGDSAAYFCASSLTGTSGGEQYFGPGTRLTVT.

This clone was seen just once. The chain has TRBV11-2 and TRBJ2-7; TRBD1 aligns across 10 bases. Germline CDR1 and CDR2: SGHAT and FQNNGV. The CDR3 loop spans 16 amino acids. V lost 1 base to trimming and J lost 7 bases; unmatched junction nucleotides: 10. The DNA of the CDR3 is TGTGCCAGCAGCTTAGGAGGGAGACAGGGGGCGGGAGAGCAGTACTTC. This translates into CASSLGGRQGAGEQYF.